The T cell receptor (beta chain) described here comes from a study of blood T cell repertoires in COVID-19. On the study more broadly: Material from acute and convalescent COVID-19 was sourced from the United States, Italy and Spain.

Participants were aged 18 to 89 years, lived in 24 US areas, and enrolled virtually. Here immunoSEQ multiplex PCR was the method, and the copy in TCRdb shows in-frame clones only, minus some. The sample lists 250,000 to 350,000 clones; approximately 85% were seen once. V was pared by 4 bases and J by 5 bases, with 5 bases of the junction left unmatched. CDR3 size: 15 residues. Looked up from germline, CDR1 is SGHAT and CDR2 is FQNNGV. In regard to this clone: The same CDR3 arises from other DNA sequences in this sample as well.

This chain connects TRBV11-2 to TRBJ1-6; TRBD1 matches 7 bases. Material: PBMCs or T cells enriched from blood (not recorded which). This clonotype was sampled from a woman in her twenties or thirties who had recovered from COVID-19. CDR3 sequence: CASSSLGQNNSPLHF. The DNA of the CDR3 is TGTGCCAGCAGCTCTCTGGGACAGAATAATTCACCCCTCCACTTT.